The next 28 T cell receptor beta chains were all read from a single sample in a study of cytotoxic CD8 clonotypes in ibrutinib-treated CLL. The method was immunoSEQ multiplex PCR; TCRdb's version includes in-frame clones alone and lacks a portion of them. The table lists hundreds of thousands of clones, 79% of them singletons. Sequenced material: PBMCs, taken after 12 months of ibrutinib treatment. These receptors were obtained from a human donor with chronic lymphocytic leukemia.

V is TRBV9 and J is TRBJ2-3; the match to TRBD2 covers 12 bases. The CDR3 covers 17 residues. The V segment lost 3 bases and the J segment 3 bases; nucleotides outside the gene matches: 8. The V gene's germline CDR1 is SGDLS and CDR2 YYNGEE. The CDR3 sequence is CASSEASGRARTDTQYF. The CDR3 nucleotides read TGTGCCAGCAGCGAGGCTAGCGGGAGGGCCCGGACAGATACGCAGTATTTT.

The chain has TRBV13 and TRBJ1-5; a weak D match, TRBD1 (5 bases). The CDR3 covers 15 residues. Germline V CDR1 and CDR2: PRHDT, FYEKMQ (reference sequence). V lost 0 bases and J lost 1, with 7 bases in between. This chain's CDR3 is CASSLGGRSNQPQHF. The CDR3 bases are TGTGCCAGCAGCTTAGGGGGACGGAGCAATCAGCCCCAGCATTTT.

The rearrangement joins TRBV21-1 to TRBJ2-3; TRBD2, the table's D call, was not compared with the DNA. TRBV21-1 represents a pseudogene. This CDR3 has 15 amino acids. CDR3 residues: CARAAGLAGADTQYF. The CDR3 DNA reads TGTGCCCGCGCCGCGGGACTAGCCGGGGCAGATACGCAGTATTTT.

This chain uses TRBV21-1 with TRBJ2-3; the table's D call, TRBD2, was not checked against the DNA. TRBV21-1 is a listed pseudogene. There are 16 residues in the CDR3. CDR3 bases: TGTGCCAGCAGCAAAGCAACCGGGAGGAACCCAGATACGCAGTATTTT. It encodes CASSKATGRNPDTQYF.

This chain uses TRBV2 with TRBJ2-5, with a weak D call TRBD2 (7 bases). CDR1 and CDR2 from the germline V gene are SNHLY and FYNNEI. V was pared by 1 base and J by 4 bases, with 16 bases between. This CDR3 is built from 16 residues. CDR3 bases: TGTGCCAGCAGTGAAGAGGGGGGAGGGCAAGGAGAGACCCAGTACTTC. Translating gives CASSEEGGGQGETQYF.

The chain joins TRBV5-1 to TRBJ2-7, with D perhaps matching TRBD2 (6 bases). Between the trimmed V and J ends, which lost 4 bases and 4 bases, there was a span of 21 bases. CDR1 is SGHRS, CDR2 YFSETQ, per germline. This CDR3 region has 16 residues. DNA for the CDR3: TGCGCCAGCAGCCCTGGGGGGAGCTTAGGGATGTACGAGCAGTACTTC. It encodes CASSPGGSLGMYEQYF.

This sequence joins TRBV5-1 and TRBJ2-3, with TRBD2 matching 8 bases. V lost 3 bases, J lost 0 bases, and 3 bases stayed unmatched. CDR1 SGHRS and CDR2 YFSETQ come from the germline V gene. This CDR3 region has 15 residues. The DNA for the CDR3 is TGCGCCAGCAGCTGGCGGGGGGCTAGCACAGATACGCAGTATTTT. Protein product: CASSWRGASTDTQYF.

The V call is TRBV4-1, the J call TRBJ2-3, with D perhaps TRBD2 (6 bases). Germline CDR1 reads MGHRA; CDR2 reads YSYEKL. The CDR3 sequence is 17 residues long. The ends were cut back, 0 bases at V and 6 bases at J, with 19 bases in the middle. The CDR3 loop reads CASSQDRGRERGDTQYF. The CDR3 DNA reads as TGCGCCAGCAGCCAAGATCGCGGTCGGGAGAGAGGGGATACGCAGTATTTT.

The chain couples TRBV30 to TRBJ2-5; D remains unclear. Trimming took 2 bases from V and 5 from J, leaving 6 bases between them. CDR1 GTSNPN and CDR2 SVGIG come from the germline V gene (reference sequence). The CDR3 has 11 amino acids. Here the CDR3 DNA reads TGTGCCTGGAGTTTCCTGGAGACCCAGTACTTC. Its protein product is CAWSFLETQYF.

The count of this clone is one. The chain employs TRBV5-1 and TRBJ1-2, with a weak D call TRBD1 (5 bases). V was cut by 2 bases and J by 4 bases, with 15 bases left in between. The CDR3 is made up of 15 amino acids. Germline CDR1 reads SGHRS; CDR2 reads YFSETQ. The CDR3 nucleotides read TGCGCCAGCAGCTTCGTACCCCAGCAGGGCTATGGCTACACCTTC. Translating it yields CASSFVPQQGYGYTF.

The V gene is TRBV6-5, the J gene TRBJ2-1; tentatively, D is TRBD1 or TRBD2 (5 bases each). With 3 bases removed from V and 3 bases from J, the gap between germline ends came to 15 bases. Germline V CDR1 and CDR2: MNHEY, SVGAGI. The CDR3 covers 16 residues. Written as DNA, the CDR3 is TGTGCCAGCAGTTATAGGTCCGGGACCATCTACAATGAGCAGTTCTTC. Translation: CASSYRSGTIYNEQFF.

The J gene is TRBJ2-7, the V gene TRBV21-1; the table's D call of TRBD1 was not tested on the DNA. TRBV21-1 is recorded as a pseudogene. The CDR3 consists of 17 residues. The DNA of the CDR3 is TGTGCCAGCAGCAGAACAGACAGGCGTAGGAGAGGCTACGAGCAGTACTTC. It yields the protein CASSRTDRRRRGYEQYF.

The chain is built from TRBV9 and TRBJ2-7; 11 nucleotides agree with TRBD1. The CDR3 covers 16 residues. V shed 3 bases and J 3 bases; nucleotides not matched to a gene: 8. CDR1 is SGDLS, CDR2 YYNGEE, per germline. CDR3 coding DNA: TGTGCCAGCAGCGCGGGGAGAGGGACAGGGGGCTACGAGCAGTACTTC. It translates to CASSAGRGTGGYEQYF. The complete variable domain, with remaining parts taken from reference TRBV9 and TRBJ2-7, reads DSGVTQTPKHLITATGQRVTLRCSPRSGDLSVYWYQQSLDQGLQFLIQYYNGEERAKGNILERFSAQQFPDLHSELNLSSLELGDSALYFCASSAGRGTGGYEQYFGPGTRLTVT.

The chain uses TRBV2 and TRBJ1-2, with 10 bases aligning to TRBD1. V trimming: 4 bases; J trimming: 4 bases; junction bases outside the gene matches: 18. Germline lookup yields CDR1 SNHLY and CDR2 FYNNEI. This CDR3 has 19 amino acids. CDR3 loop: CASSVRGGTGELIGYGYTF. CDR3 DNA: TGTGCCAGCAGTGTCCGGGGAGGGACAGGGGAGCTAATAGGCTATGGCTACACCTTC.

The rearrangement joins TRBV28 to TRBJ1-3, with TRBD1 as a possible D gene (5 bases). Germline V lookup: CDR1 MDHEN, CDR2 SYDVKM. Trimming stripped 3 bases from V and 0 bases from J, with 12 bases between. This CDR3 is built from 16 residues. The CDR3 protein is CASSLDTFRSGNTIYF. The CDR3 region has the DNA TGTGCCAGCAGTTTGGACACTTTCCGCTCTGGAAACACCATATATTTT.

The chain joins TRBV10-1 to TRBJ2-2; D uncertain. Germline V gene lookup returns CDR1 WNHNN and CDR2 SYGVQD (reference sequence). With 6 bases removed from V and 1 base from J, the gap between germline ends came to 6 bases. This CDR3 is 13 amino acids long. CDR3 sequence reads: CASSDQNTGELFF. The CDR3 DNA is TGCGCCAGCAGCGACCAGAACACCGGGGAGCTGTTTTTT.

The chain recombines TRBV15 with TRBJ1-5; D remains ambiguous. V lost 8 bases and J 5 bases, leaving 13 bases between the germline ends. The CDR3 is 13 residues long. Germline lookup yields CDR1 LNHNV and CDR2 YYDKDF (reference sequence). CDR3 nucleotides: TGTGCCACCGGCCAGGCCCGCTATCAGCCCCAGCATTTT. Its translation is CATGQARYQPQHF.

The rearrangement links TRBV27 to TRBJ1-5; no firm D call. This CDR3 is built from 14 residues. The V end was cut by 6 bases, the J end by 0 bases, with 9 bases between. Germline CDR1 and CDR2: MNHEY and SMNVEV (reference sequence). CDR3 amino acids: CASSLHVSNQPQHF. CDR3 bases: TGTGCCAGCAGCTTGCATGTTAGCAATCAGCCCCAGCATTTT.

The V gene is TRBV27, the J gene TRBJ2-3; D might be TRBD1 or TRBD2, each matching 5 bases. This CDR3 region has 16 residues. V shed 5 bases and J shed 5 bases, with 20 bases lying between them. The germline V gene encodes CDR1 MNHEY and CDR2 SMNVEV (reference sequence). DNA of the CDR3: TGTGCCAGCAGTACCCGGGACCTCTCCCCCGGAGATACGCAGTATTTT. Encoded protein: CASSTRDLSPGDTQYF.

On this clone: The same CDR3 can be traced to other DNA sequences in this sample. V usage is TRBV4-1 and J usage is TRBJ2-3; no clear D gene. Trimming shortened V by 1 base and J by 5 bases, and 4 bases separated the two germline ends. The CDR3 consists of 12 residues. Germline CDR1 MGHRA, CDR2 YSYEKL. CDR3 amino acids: CASSQVGDTQYF. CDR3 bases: TGCGCCAGCAGCCAAGTCGGAGATACGCAGTATTTT.

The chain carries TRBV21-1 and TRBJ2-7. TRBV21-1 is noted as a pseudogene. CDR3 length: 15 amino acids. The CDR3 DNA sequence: TGTGCCAGCAGCGACCGGGACGTTATCTCCTACGAGCAGTACTTC. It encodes CASSDRDVISYEQYF.

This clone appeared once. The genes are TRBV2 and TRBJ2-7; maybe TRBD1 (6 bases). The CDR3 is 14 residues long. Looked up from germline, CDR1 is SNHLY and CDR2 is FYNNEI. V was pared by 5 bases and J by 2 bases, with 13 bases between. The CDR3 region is CASSIETGTYEQYF. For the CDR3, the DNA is TGTGCCAGCAGTATCGAGACAGGCACCTACGAGCAGTACTTC. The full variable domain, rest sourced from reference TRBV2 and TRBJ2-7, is EPEVTQTPSHQVTQMGQEVILRCVPISNHLYFYWYRQILGQKVEFLVSFYNNEISEKSEIFDDQFSVERPDGSNFTLKIRSTKLEDSAMYFCASSIETGTYEQYFGPGTRLTVT.

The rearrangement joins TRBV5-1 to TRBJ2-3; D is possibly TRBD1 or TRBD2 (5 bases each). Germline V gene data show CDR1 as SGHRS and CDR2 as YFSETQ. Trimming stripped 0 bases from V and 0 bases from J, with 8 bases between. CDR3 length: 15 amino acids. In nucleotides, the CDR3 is TGCGCCAGCAGCTTGGCGGGGCAGAGCACAGATACGCAGTATTTT. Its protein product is CASSLAGQSTDTQYF.

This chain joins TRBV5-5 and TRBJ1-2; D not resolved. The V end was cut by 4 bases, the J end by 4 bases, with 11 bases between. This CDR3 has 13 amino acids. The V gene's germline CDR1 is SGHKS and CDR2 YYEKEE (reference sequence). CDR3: CASSRVVSYGYTF. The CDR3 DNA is TGTGCCAGCAGCCGGGTGGTGAGCTATGGCTACACCTTC.

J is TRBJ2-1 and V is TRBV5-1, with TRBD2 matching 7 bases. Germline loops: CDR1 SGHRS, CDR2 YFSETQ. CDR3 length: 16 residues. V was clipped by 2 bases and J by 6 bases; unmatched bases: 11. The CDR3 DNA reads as TGCGCCAGCAGCTTTAGCGACGGGAGGCCCCTCAATGAGCAGTTCTTC. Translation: CASSFSDGRPLNEQFF.

CDR3 amino acids: CASSLEGGSGNTIYF. In DNA form, the CDR3 reads TGTGCCAGCAGCTTAGAGGGGGGGTCTGGAAACACCATATATTTT. The V and J genes are TRBV7-9 and TRBJ1-3; TRBD1 is a possible D gene (6 bases). V lost 1 base to trimming and J lost 1 base, with 8 bases between them. This CDR3 comprises 15 residues. From germline, CDR1 is SEHNR and CDR2 FQNEAQ (reference sequence).

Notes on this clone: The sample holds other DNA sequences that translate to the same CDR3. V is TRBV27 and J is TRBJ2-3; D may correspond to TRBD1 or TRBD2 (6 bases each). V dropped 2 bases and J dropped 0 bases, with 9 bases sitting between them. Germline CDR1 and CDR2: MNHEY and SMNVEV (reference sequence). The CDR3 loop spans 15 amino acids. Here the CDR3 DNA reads TGTGCCAGCAGTTTAAGGGGGGCGAGCACAGATACGCAGTATTTT. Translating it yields CASSLRGASTDTQYF.

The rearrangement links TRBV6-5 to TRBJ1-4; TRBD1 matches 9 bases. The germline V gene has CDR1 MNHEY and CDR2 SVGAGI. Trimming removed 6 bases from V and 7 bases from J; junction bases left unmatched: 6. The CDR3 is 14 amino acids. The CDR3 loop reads CASSRQGGGEKLFF. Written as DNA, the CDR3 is TGTGCCAGCAGCCGACAGGGGGGAGGTGAAAAACTGTTTTTT.